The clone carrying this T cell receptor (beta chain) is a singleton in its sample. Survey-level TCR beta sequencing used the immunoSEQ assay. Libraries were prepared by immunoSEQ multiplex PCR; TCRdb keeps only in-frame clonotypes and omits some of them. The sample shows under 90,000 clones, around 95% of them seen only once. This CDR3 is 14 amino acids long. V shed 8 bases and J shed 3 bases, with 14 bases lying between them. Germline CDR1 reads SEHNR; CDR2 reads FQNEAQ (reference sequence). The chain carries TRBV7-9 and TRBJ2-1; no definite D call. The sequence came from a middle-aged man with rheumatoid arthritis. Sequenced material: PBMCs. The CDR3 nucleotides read TGTGCCAGCTCCGTCCCCCCAGTCTACAATGAGCAGTTCTTC. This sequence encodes CASSVPPVYNEQFF.